The entry below gives a single TCR beta chain sequence along with its context. Antigen: not known. This entry comes from a study of CXCR3-negative and CXCR3-positive naive CD8 T cells. Regarding the study as a whole: Comparably high diversity was seen in both naive subsets, and much lower diversity in memory CD8+ cells.

The CDR3 is 14 residues long. CDR1 and CDR2 (germline): DFQATT, SNEGSKA (reference sequence). cDNA libraries for TRB were generated by 5' RACE incorporating UMI labels. TCRdb reprocessed the 5' RACE reads, with one entry per CDR3 protein and no DNA. Its table lists tens of thousands of distinct CDR3 sequences. This TCR was sampled from a human donor in good health. Some clones in this sample may be carry-over from other donors' samples. Sequenced: naive CXCR3- CD8+ T cells from blood. The subset: CD45RO-CCR7+CD27+CD95- naive CD8+ T cells lacking CXCR3 (TNR3-). The gene calls are TRBV20-1 and TRBJ2-7; checking the TCRdb D call of TRBD1 is not possible without DNA. This chain's CDR3 is CSARPRDRLYEQYF.